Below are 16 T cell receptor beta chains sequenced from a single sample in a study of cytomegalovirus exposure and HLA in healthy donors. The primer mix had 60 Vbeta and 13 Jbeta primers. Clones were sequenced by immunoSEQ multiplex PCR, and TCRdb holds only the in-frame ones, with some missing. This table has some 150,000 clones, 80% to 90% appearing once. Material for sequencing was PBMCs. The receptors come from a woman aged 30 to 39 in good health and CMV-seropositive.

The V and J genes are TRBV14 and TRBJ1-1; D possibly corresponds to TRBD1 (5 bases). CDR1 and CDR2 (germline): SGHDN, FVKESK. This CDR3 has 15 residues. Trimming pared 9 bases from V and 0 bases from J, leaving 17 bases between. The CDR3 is CASTPWGDLNTEAFF. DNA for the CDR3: TGTGCCAGTACACCGTGGGGCGATTTGAACACTGAAGCTTTCTTT. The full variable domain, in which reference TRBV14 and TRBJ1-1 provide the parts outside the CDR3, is EAGVTQFPSHSVIEKGQTVTLRCDPISGHDNLYWYRRVMGKEIKFLLHFVKESKQDESGMPNNRFLAERTGGTYSTLKVQPAELEDSGVYFCASTPWGDLNTEAFFGQGTRLTVV.

The CDR3 DNA sequence: TGTGCCATCAGTGACCCCGGTGCTAATGAAAAACTGTTTTTT. Residues: CAISDPGANEKLFF. This chain connects TRBV10-3 to TRBJ1-4; D remains ambiguous. Trimming removed 3 bases from V and 3 bases from J, with 8 bases in between. Per germline, CDR1 ENHRY and CDR2 SYGVKD. The CDR3 spans 14 residues.

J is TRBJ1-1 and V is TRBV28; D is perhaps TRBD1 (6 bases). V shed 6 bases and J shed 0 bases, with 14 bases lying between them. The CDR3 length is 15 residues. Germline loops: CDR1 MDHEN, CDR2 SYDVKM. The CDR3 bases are TGTGCCAGCAGACCCCTACAGGGCCTGAACACTGAAGCTTTCTTT. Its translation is CASRPLQGLNTEAFF.

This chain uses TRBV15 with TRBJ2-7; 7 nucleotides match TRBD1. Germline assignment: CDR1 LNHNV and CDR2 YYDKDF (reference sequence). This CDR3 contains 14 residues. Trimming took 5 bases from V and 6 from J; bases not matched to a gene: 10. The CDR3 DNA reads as TGTGCCACCAGCGGGCGACAGGGTTTTTCCGAGCAGTACTTC. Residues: CATSGRQGFSEQYF.

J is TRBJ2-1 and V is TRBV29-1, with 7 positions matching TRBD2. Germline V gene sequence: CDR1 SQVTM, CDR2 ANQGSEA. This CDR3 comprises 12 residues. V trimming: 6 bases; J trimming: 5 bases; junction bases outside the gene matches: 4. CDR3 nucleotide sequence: TGCAGCGTCGCCAGCGGGGACAATGAGCAGTTCTTC. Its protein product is CSVASGDNEQFF.

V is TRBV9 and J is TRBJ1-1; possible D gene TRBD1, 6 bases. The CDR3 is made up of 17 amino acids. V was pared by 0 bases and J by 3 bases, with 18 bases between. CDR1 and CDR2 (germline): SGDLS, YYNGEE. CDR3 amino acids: CASSVGQGRQYHTEAFF. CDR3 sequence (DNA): TGTGCCAGCAGCGTAGGGCAGGGGCGTCAATATCACACTGAAGCTTTCTTT. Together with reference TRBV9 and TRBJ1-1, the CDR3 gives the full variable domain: DSGVTQTPKHLITATGQRVTLRCSPRSGDLSVYWYQQSLDQGLQFLIQYYNGEERAKGNILERFSAQQFPDLHSELNLSSLELGDSALYFCASSVGQGRQYHTEAFFGQGTRLTVV.

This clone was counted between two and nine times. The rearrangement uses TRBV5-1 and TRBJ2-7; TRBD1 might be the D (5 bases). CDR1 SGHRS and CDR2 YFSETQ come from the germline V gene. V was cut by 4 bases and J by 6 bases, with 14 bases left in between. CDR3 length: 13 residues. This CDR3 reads CASSPRMGREQYF. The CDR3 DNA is TGCGCCAGCAGCCCCCGGATGGGGCGCGAGCAGTACTTC.

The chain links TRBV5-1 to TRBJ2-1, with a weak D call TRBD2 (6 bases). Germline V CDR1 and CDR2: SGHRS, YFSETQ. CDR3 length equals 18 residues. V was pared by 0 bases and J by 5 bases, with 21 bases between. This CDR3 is CASSLVRPTSHPDNEQFF. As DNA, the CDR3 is TGCGCCAGCAGCTTGGTTCGGCCCACTAGCCACCCCGACAATGAGCAGTTCTTC. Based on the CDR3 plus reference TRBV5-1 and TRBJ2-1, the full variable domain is KAGVTQTPRYLIKTRGQQVTLSCSPISGHRSVSWYQQTPGQGLQFLFEYFSETQRNKGNFPGRFSGRQFSNSRSEMNVSTLELGDSALYLCASSLVRPTSHPDNEQFFGPGTRLTVL.

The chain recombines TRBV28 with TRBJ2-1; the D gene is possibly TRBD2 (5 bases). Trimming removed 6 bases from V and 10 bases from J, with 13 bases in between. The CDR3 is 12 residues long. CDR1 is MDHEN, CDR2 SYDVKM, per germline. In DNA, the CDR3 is TGTGCCAGCAGCTCTTGGGAGAGCGAGCAGTTCTTC. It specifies CASSSWESEQFF.

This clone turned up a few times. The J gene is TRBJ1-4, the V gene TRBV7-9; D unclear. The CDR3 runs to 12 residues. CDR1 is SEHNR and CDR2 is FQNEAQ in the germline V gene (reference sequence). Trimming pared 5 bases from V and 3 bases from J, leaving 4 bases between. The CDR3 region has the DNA TGTGCCAGCAGCCGGGCTAATGAAAAACTGTTTTTT. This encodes CASSRANEKLFF.

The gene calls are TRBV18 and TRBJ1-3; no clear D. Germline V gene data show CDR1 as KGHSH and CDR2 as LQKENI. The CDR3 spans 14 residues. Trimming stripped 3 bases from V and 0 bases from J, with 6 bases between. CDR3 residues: CASSPFSSGNTIYF. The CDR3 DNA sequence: TGTGCCAGCTCACCTTTCAGCTCTGGAAACACCATATATTTT.

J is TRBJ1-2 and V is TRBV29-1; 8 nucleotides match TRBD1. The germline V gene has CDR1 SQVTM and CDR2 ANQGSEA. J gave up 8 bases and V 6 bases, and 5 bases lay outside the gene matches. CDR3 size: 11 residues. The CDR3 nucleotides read TGCAGCGTCTGGGACAGGATAGGCTACACCTTC. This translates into CSVWDRIGYTF.

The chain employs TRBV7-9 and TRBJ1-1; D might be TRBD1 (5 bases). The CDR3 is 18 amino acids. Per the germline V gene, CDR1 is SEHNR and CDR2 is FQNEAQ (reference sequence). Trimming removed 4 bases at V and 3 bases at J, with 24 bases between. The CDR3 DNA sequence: TGTGCCAGCAGCTCGCCCAGGGAACGATACGGTGTTGACACTGAAGCTTTCTTT. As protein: CASSSPRERYGVDTEAFF.

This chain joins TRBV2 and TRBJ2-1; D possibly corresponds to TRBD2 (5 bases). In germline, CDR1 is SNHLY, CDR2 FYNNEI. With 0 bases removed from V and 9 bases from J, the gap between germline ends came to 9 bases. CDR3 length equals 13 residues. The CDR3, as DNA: TGTGCCAGCAGTGAAGCAAGCGGCGGTGAGCAGTTCTTC. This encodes CASSEASGGEQFF.

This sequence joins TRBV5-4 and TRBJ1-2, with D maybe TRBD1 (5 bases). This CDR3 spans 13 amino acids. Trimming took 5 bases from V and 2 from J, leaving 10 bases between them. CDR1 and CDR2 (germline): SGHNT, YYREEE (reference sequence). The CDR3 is CASSSTANYGYTF. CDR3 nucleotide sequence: TGTGCCAGCAGTTCGACAGCGAACTATGGCTACACCTTC.

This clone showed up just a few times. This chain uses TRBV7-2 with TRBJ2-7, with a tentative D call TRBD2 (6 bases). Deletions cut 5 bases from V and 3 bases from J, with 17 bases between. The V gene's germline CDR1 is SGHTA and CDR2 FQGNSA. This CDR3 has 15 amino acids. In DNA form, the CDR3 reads TGTGCCAGCAGCCTTGCCGGAGGGCAGGGCTACGAGCAGTACTTC. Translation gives CASSLAGGQGYEQYF.